This entry describes one T cell receptor (beta chain). This specimen belongs to a study of cytomegalovirus exposure and HLA in healthy donors. The CDR3 runs to 14 residues. V shed 3 bases and J shed 0 bases, with 8 bases lying between them. CDR1 is MNHEY, CDR2 SMNVEV, per germline (reference sequence). Amplification used 60 Vbeta primers and 13 Jbeta primers. Libraries were prepared by immunoSEQ multiplex PCR; TCRdb keeps only in-frame clonotypes and omits some of them. The repertoire holds 200,000 or so clones, roughly 76% seen once, with 6.3% in the top ten. This clonotype originated in a man in his forties or fifties in good health and CMV-seropositive. V gene TRBV27 combines with J gene TRBJ2-5; D is possibly TRBD1 (5 bases). The sequenced sample consisted of PBMCs. CDR3 amino acids: CASSFLGDQETQYF. The CDR3 DNA reads TGTGCCAGCAGTTTCTTAGGGGACCAAGAGACCCAGTACTTC.